These 24 T cell receptor beta chains came from one sample sequenced in a study of cytomegalovirus exposure and HLA in healthy donors. Both 60 Vbeta primers and 13 Jbeta primers went into the PCR. Libraries were prepared by immunoSEQ multiplex PCR; TCRdb keeps only in-frame clonotypes and omits some of them. The data show 75,000 to 100,000 clones, less than 8% seen once. Sequenced: PBMCs. Receptors were obtained from a man aged 50-60 years in good health and CMV-seronegative.

There are a few counts of this clone. The chain recombines TRBV5-1 with TRBJ1-1; D not resolved. Germline V lookup: CDR1 SGHRS, CDR2 YFSETQ. The CDR3 is 14 amino acids. Trimming left V 4 bases short and J 1 base short, with 11 bases between. CDR3 nucleotides: TGCGCCAGCAGCCTGACAAGCTCGAACACTGAAGCTTTCTTT. Its protein is CASSLTSSNTEAFF.

The CDR3 is CASSTQGYEQYF. CDR3 nucleotide sequence: TGTGCCAGCAGTACACAGGGGTACGAGCAGTACTTC. The chain employs TRBV6-6 and TRBJ2-7, with 7 bases identical to TRBD1. Germline V gives CDR1 MNHNY, CDR2 SVGAGI (reference sequence). Trimming at V came to 5 bases and at J to 4 bases, leaving 2 bases not matched to a gene. The CDR3 totals 12 residues.

This CDR3 is CSVEEGTGSSYEQYF. In DNA form, the CDR3 reads TGCAGCGTTGAAGAAGGGACAGGGAGCTCCTACGAGCAGTACTTC. The chain is built from TRBV29-1 and TRBJ2-7; 9 bases are shared with TRBD1. The CDR3 has 15 residues. Losses at the gene ends were 0 bases for V and 0 bases for J; bases not matched to a gene: 3. Looked up from germline, CDR1 is SQVTM and CDR2 is ANQGSEA.

This chain links TRBV6-1 with TRBJ2-5; the D gene is possibly TRBD1 (5 bases). The end of the DNA is better explained by TRBJ2-7, so the J call may be wrong. CDR1 is MNHNS, CDR2 SASEGT, per germline. This CDR3 region has 15 residues. CDR3 loop: CASSDYGADSYEQYF. CDR3 coding DNA: TGTGCCAGCAGTGATTATGGGGCAGACTCCTACGAGCAGTACTTC.

This clone appeared a few times. The J gene is TRBJ1-6, the V gene TRBV6-1, with 7 bases lining up with TRBD1. V lost 4 bases, J lost 7 bases, and 10 bases stayed unmatched. Germline CDR1 reads MNHNS; CDR2 reads SASEGT. CDR3 size: 16 residues. CDR3: CASSGTRTGANSPLHF. For the CDR3, the DNA is TGTGCCAGCAGTGGAACCCGGACAGGAGCGAATTCACCCCTCCACTTT.

The chain recombines TRBV6-5 with TRBJ2-3, with D possibly TRBD1 on 5 matching bases. The CDR3 loop spans 12 amino acids. Germline V gives CDR1 MNHEY, CDR2 SVGAGI. Trimming left V 2 bases short and J 7 bases short, with 7 bases between. DNA for the CDR3: TGTGCCAGCAGTTACCAGGGCCATACGCAGTATTTT. This sequence encodes CASSYQGHTQYF.

Only a few counts were recorded for this clone. The rearrangement links TRBV29-1 to TRBJ2-1; 8 nucleotides line up with TRBD2. CDR3 length: 11 residues. V was clipped by 6 bases and J by 9 bases; unmatched bases: 4. Germline-derived CDR1 and CDR2 are SQVTM and ANQGSEA. This CDR3 is CSVQSGSEQFF. The CDR3 nucleotides read TGCAGCGTACAGAGCGGGAGTGAGCAGTTCTTC.

This rearrangement joins TRBV9 to TRBJ1-4; D is uncertain. V lost 4 bases, J lost 4 bases, and 14 bases lay in between. CDR1 is SGDLS, CDR2 YYNGEE, per germline. The CDR3 is 15 residues long. Here the CDR3 DNA reads TGTGCCAGCAGCCCCATCCCGGGGATTAATGAAAAACTGTTTTTT. Its translation: CASSPIPGINEKLFF.

This clone was observed a few times. The genes are TRBV4-1 and TRBJ1-5, with a tentative D call TRBD1 (5 bases). Per the germline V gene, CDR1 is MGHRA and CDR2 is YSYEKL. The CDR3 has 15 amino acids. Trimming pared 0 bases from V and 4 bases from J, leaving 10 bases between. As DNA, the CDR3 is TGCGCCAGCAGCCAAGATGGCCAGGGAAATCAGCCCCAGCATTTT. Its translation is CASSQDGQGNQPQHF.

This sequence joins TRBV20-1 and TRBJ2-7; a weak D match, TRBD2 (5 bases). CDR3 length: 11 residues. The ends were cut back, 4 bases at V and 1 base at J, with 5 bases in the middle. Germline V gene lookup returns CDR1 DFQATT and CDR2 SNEGSKA (reference sequence). The CDR3 loop reads CSATGSYEQYF. DNA for the CDR3: TGCAGTGCTACGGGGTCCTACGAGCAGTACTTC.

This clone was picked up a small number of times. V usage is TRBV19 and J usage is TRBJ1-6; 7 bases match TRBD1. The CDR3 runs 14 residues. Germline V gene lookup returns CDR1 LNHDA and CDR2 SQIVND (reference sequence). The ends lost 6 bases at V and 6 bases at J; junction bases unmatched: 5. CDR3 DNA sequence: TGTGCCAGTAGCCACCGGGACAGTAATTCACCCCTCCACTTT. Its protein is CASSHRDSNSPLHF. Combining the CDR3 with reference TRBV19 and TRBJ1-6 gives the whole variable domain DGGITQSPKYLFRKEGQNVTLSCEQNLNHDAMYWYRQDPGQGLRLIYYSQIVNDFQKGDIAEGYSVSREKKESFPLTVTSAQKNPTAFYLCASSHRDSNSPLHFGNGTRLTVT.

The chain recombines TRBV28 with TRBJ2-3, with TRBD2 as a possible D gene (6 bases). Deletions cut 7 bases from V and 4 bases from J, with 18 bases between. Germline V CDR1 and CDR2: MDHEN, SYDVKM. The CDR3 sequence is 15 residues long. CDR3 sequence reads: CASNDPRGIADTQYF. The DNA of the CDR3 is TGTGCCAGCAACGACCCCCGGGGGATCGCAGATACGCAGTATTTT.

This clone was seen only a few times. This chain joins TRBV4-1 and TRBJ2-2; 9 bases match TRBD1. Germline CDR1 MGHRA, CDR2 YSYEKL. Unmatched junction bases numbered 5, after V lost 3 bases and J lost 0 bases. The length of the CDR3 is 17 residues. The chain's CDR3 is CASSHPGDRANTGELFF. CDR3 nucleotides: TGCGCCAGCAGCCACCCCGGGGACAGGGCGAACACCGGGGAGCTGTTTTTT.

The rearrangement uses TRBV9 and TRBJ2-5; TRBD1 matches at 8 bases. The junction had 4 bases not matched to a gene; V was cut back by 2 bases and J by 4 bases. Germline V gives CDR1 SGDLS, CDR2 YYNGEE. This CDR3 is 14 amino acids long. The CDR3 here is CASSVTRGRETQYF. The CDR3 DNA reads TGTGCCAGCAGCGTCACCAGGGGGCGAGAGACCCAGTACTTC.

This clone has only a few counts. The V gene is TRBV6-5, the J gene TRBJ2-1; the match to TRBD2 covers 11 bases. Germline V gives CDR1 MNHEY, CDR2 SVGAGI. After removal of 2 bases from V and 6 bases from J, the junction contained 0 bases not matched to a gene. The CDR3 runs to 14 residues. CDR3 DNA: TGTGCCAGCAGTTACGGGACTAGCGGCAATGAGCAGTTCTTC. Its translation is CASSYGTSGNEQFF.

This clone has only one observation. The chain carries TRBV5-1 and TRBJ2-2; 7 bases align to TRBD1. V lost 4 bases, J lost 2 bases, and 8 bases stayed unmatched. Germline V gene data show CDR1 as SGHRS and CDR2 as YFSETQ. The CDR3 contains 16 residues. The CDR3 reads CASSQGQILNTGELFF. CDR3 in DNA: TGCGCCAGCAGCCAGGGACAGATCCTTAACACCGGGGAGCTGTTTTTT.

This clone has more than one count but fewer than ten. The chain combines TRBV7-8 with TRBJ1-1; D may be TRBD1 (6 bases). V was pared by 6 bases and J by 2 bases, with 13 bases between. Germline V gene data show CDR1 as SGHVS and CDR2 as FQNEAQ. This CDR3 comprises 14 residues. The CDR3 DNA sequence: TGTGCCAGCAGTTTGACAGGTTATAACACTGAAGCTTTCTTT. Residues: CASSLTGYNTEAFF.

The chain recombines TRBV7-2 with TRBJ1-5; the D gene is possibly TRBD1 (6 bases). Trimming shortened V by 6 bases and J by 7 bases, and 19 bases separated the two germline ends. The length of the CDR3 is 15 residues. Germline CDR1 is SGHTA and CDR2 is FQGNSA. CDR3 DNA sequence: TGTGCCAGCAGTCAATTGACAGGTTCCACGCAGCCCCAGCATTTT. Translated, it gives CASSQLTGSTQPQHF.

The CDR3 coding sequence is TGTGCCAGCCGCCCGGGGGGATCCCAAGAGACCCAGTACTTC. This gives the protein CASRPGGSQETQYF. This chain links TRBV28 with TRBJ2-5, with 7 nucleotides matching TRBD2. Unmatched junction bases numbered 7, after V lost 8 bases and J lost 1 base. Germline V gene data show CDR1 as MDHEN and CDR2 as SYDVKM. This CDR3 comprises 14 residues.

The chain links TRBV2 to TRBJ1-6; TRBD1 matches at 8 bases. The CDR3 is 16 amino acids. The V gene end was trimmed by 3 bases and the J gene end by 6 bases; junction bases not matched to a gene: 7. Germline CDR1 SNHLY, CDR2 FYNNEI. The CDR3 nucleotides are TGTGCCAGCAGTGAGGAGGGGCAGGGGGCTAATTCACCCCTCCACTTT. Protein sequence: CASSEEGQGANSPLHF.

V and J are TRBV7-3 and TRBJ2-2, with 15 bases identical to TRBD2. With V trimmed by 5 bases and J by 7 bases, 2 bases remained unmatched. The germline gives CDR1 SGHTA, CDR2 FQGTGA. The CDR3 is 15 residues long. The chain's CDR3 is CASSRTSGGGGELFF. The CDR3 region has the DNA TGTGCCAGCAGCCGGACTAGCGGGGGGGGCGGGGAGCTGTTTTTT. The complete variable domain, with remaining parts taken from reference TRBV7-3 and TRBJ2-2, reads GAGVSQTPSNKVTEKGKYVELRCDPISGHTALYWYRQSLGQGPEFLIYFQGTGAADDSGLPNDRFFAVRPEGSVSTLKIQRTERGDSAVYLCASSRTSGGGGELFFGEGSRLTVL.

The chain employs TRBV11-1 and TRBJ2-7, with 7 bases fitting TRBD1. The CDR3 covers 15 residues. The junction had 6 bases not matched to a gene; V was cut back by 0 bases and J by 4 bases. Looked up from germline, CDR1 is SGHAT and CDR2 is FQDESV (reference sequence). The CDR3, as DNA: TGTGCCAGCAGCTTAGCAGGGGGCTATTGGTACGAGCAGTACTTC. Amino acids: CASSLAGGYWYEQYF.

This CDR3 reads CASSSLGPSGLATNEQFF. CDR3 nucleotides: TGCGCCAGCAGCTCGCTCGGCCCGTCGGGACTAGCGACCAACGAGCAGTTCTTC. V is TRBV5-1 and J is TRBJ2-7; TRBD2 agrees at 10 bases. The tail of the sequence fits TRBJ2-1 better, so the J call may be wrong. CDR3 length: 18 amino acids. The germline gives CDR1 SGHRS, CDR2 YFSETQ.

The sample holds one count of this clone. Other DNA sequences from this sample encode an identical CDR3 as well. The chain combines TRBV5-1 with TRBJ2-5; 12 bases are shared with TRBD2. The CDR3 has 16 residues. Germline values: CDR1 SGHRS, CDR2 YFSETQ. Trimming at V came to 6 bases and at J to 2 bases, leaving 8 bases not matched to a gene. This CDR3 reads CASNVGLAGPQETQYF. The DNA for the CDR3 is TGCGCCAGCAACGTAGGACTAGCGGGGCCTCAAGAGACCCAGTACTTC.